The rows below give T cell receptor beta chains drawn from one sample of a study of OX40 agonist ivuxolimab in advanced cancers. Method: immunoSEQ multiplex PCR; TCRdb's copy keeps in-frame clones and lacks some. The sample has 26,000 or so clones, 86% seen once. The specimen was CD4+ or CD8+ T cells sorted from blood, collected in a trial of the OX40 agonist ivuxolimab. These receptors were collected from an adult with an advanced solid tumor such as melanoma, head and neck, liver or kidney cancer. CDR3s include the opening cysteine and the closing phenylalanine or tryptophan. The D gene is left open where the match is weak. The size entry is marked missing in some rows and otherwise reads once, few, many or a size class.

V gene	J gene	CDR3 length	D gene	clone size	CDR3 protein	CDR3 DNA
TRBV4-2	TRBJ2-1	15	TRBD2	.	CASSQVSGRGDEQFF	TGTGCCAGCAGCCAAGTTAGCGGGAGAGGAGATGAGCAGTTCTTC
TRBV7-9	TRBJ2-3	15	TRBD2	.	CASSNRLAITDTQYF	TGTGCCAGCAGCAACCGACTAGCAATCACAGATACGCAGTATTTT
TRBV2	TRBJ2-7	17	TRBD2	.	CASTEERGTSVLYEQYF	TGTGCCAGCACCGAGGAGCGCGGGACTAGCGTATTATACGAGCAGTACTTC
TRBV30	TRBJ2-2	13	.	.	CAWSPSYTGELFF	TGTGCCTGGAGTCCTAGCTACACCGGGGAGCTGTTTTTT
TRBV29-1	TRBJ1-1	15	.	.	CSVDRGGAVNTEAFF	TGCAGCGTTGATAGGGGCGGTGCGGTGAACACTGAAGCTTTCTTT
TRBV4-2	TRBJ2-7	15	.	.	CASSYSATRSYEQYF	TGTGCCAGCAGTTATAGCGCCACGAGGTCCTACGAGCAGTACTTC
TRBV7-6	TRBJ2-1	13	.	.	CASSLGYPNEQFF	TGTGCCAGCAGTTTGGGTTACCCCAATGAGCAGTTCTTC
TRBV11-2	TRBJ1-4	14	TRBD1	.	CASSPGGRGEKLFF	TGTGCCAGCAGCCCAGGGGGGAGAGGTGAAAAACTGTTTTTT
TRBV10-3	TRBJ2-3	14	.	.	CAILSGAPTDTQYF	TGTGCCATACTATCAGGGGCTCCCACAGATACGCAGTATTTT
TRBV5-4	TRBJ2-7	15	TRBD2	.	CASSLYRREDYEQYF	TGTGCCAGCAGCTTGTACCGGCGGGAGGACTACGAGCAGTACTTC
TRBV5-6	TRBJ1-3	14	.	.	CASSAGQSGNTIYF	TGTGCCAGCAGCGCGGGCCAATCTGGAAACACCATATATTTT
TRBV21-1	TRBJ2-7	13	.	few	CASTRVPLTEQYF	TGTGCCAGCACCCGGGTACCTCTTACCGAGCAGTACTTC
TRBV27	TRBJ2-1	14	TRBD2	.	CASSTSGSGNEQFF	TGTGCCAGCAGCACTAGCGGGAGCGGGAATGAGCAGTTCTTC
TRBV6-5	TRBJ1-1	12	.	.	CASSLLGTEAFF	TGTGCCAGCAGCTTATTGGGAACTGAAGCTTTCTTT
TRBV2	TRBJ2-7	14	TRBD2	.	CASGRSGSSYEQYF	TGTGCCAGCGGCAGAAGCGGGAGTAGTTACGAGCAGTACTTC
TRBV28	TRBJ1-6	12	.	.	CASSAPRGPLHF	TGTGCCAGCAGTGCCCCCCGGGGGCCCCTCCACTTT
TRBV21-1	TRBJ2-7	14	.	.	CASHEPDRAYEQYF	TGTGCCAGCCACGAACCGGACAGGGCTTACGAGCAGTACTTC
TRBV9	TRBJ2-3	16	.	.	CASSVGSSGSTDTQYF	TGTGCCAGCAGCGTAGGTTCGAGCGGGAGCACAGATACGCAGTATTTT
TRBV5-6	TRBJ2-7	14	.	once	CASSLGGGAREQYF	TGTGCCAGCAGCCTGGGAGGAGGGGCAAGGGAGCAGTACTTC
TRBV15	TRBJ2-1	14	.	.	CATSRLSQGNEQFF	TGTGCCACCAGCAGACTGAGCCAGGGGAATGAGCAGTTCTTC
TRBV2	TRBJ1-2	15	.	medium-sized	CASSLLTGLRGGYTF	TGTGCCAGCAGTCTCTTGACAGGATTACGGGGAGGCTACACCTTC
TRBV6-5	TRBJ2-2	14	.	.	CASSEGGMTGELFF	TGTGCCAGCAGCGAGGGAGGTATGACCGGGGAGCTGTTTTTT
TRBV2	TRBJ2-1	14	TRBD2	.	CASLGTSVHNEQFF	TGTGCCAGCCTTGGGACTAGCGTCCACAATGAGCAGTTCTTC
TRBV19	TRBJ2-7	15	TRBD2	.	CASRPGTSVIDEQYF	TGTGCCAGTAGACCCGGGACTAGCGTGATTGACGAGCAGTACTTC